The present entry profiles one TCR beta chain with its context. The antigen remains unidentified. TCRdb recomputed calls from the RT-PCR reads with MiXCR, one row per CDR3 protein. The sample yields 3,000 to 3,500 distinct CDR3 sequences, around nine tenths seen once. The data were obtained in a study of yellow fever vaccine responses in identical twins. Study-wide results and limits: The authors reported partly convergent, partly personalized vaccine responses in identical twins.

The length of the CDR3 is 16 residues. Germline V gene data show CDR1 as SGHRS and CDR2 as YFSETQ. Trimming cost V 4 bases and J 2 bases; bases outside gene matches: 10. Source: T cells from blood (PBMCs), unsorted or a sorted subset (not recorded which), taken before or after yellow fever vaccination (not recorded which). This sequence joins TRBV5-1 and TRBJ2-3, with 7 bases aligning to TRBD2. The sequence was collected from a woman aged 18-29 years who received the yellow fever vaccine. The chain's CDR3 is CASSLKTGGITDTQYF. In DNA form, the CDR3 reads TGCGCCAGCAGCCTAAAGACGGGGGGAATCACAGATACGCAGTATTTT.